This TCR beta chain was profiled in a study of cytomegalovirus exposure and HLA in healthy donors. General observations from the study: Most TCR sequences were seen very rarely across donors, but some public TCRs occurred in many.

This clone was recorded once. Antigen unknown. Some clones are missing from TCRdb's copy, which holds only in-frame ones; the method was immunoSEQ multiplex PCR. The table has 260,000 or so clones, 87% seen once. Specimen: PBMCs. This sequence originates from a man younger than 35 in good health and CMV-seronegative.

CDR3 coding DNA: TGTGCCAGCAGCTTGGCAGGGGCGGATAGCAATCAGCCCCAGCATTTT. Translated: CASSLAGADSNQPQHF. The genes are TRBV5-6 and TRBJ1-5, with D tentatively TRBD1 (6 bases). The length of the CDR3 is 16 residues. Per germline, CDR1 SGHDT and CDR2 YYEEEE. V was trimmed by 0 bases and J by 0 bases, leaving 10 bases between them.